These 23 T cell receptor beta chains were sequenced from one sample in a study of blood T cells in healthy people across ages. The authors ran a second PCR of about 6 to 11 cycles using a sample-barcoded 5' primer and a J-beta primer mix. TCRdb redid the calling of the 5' RACE reads with MiXCR, one entry per CDR3 protein. The profile shows 780,000 or so distinct CDR3 sequences, approximately 53% of them singletons. Specimen: blood. The receptor source for this set is a man aged 40-55 years in good health.

The V gene is TRBV7-9, the J gene TRBJ2-3; D could derive from TRBD1 or TRBD2 (5 bases each). This CDR3 has 14 residues. CDR1 SEHNR and CDR2 FQNEAQ come from the germline V gene (reference sequence). Trimming removed 6 bases at V and 6 bases at J, with 16 bases between. For the CDR3, the DNA is TGTGCCAGCAGTCAAGATACGTGGGGGGATACGCAGTATTTT. Translation gives CASSQDTWGDTQYF.

This clonotype has more than one count but fewer than ten. V usage is TRBV11-3 and J usage is TRBJ2-1; perhaps TRBD1 as D (7 bases). Near its end, the DNA agrees better with TRBJ2-7, so the J call may be wrong. Germline CDR1 SGHNT, CDR2 YENEEA. This CDR3 has 14 residues. The CDR3 sequence: CASSFMQGGNEQYF. CDR3 DNA: TGTGCCAGCAGCTTTATGCAGGGGGGTAATGAGCAGTACTTC.

The chain links TRBV27 to TRBJ1-1; perhaps TRBD1 as D (5 bases). The CDR3 is 13 residues long. Germline CDR1 is MNHEY and CDR2 is SMNVEV (reference sequence). The V end was cut by 5 bases, the J end by 11 bases, with 18 bases between. The CDR3 nucleotides are TGTGCCAGCAGTGCCCGCCTGGGACTGGGGGCTTTCTTT. Translating it yields CASSARLGLGAFF.

This clonotype occurred a few times. V is TRBV4-1 and J is TRBJ2-3; a possible D gene is TRBD2 (6 bases). Germline CDR1 reads MGHRA; CDR2 reads YSYEKL. The CDR3 consists of 17 residues. Trimming cost V 0 bases and J 4 bases, with 17 bases left between them. The CDR3 bases are TGCGCCAGCAGCCAAGACGGGGGAGCATTTGAGGCAGATACGCAGTATTTT. As protein: CASSQDGGAFEADTQYF.

CDR3 sequence: CASSSEMMNTEAFF. The CDR3 bases are TGTGCCAGCAGCTCAGAGATGATGAACACTGAAGCTTTCTTT. The chain recombines TRBV11-2 with TRBJ1-1; no clear D gene. Trimming took 4 bases from V and 0 from J, leaving 9 bases between them. Germline CDR1 reads SGHAT; CDR2 reads FQNNGV. This CDR3 is 14 amino acids long.

In this sample, this clonotype turned up once. The chain uses TRBV20-1 and TRBJ2-1, with TRBD2 identical over 7 bases. The J segment lost 9 bases and the V segment lost 0 bases, leaving 23 bases of the junction unmatched. This CDR3 is built from 19 residues. CDR1 is DFQATT and CDR2 is SNEGSKA in the germline V gene (reference sequence). The CDR3 DNA reads as TGCAGTGCTAGAGATGGGGCTCCACAAAAGCGGGAAGACGTTAGTGAGCAGTTCTTC. This encodes CSARDGAPQKREDVSEQFF.

This clonotype was counted a few times. The rearrangement joins TRBV7-2 to TRBJ1-2, with D perhaps TRBD1 (5 bases). The CDR3 loop spans 13 amino acids. Germline V gene data show CDR1 as SGHTA and CDR2 as FQGNSA. V gave up 3 bases and J gave up 8 bases, with 13 bases separating them. This CDR3 reads CASSFRGAGGYTF. The DNA for the CDR3 is TGTGCCAGCAGCTTTAGGGGCGCAGGCGGCTACACCTTC.

On this clonotype: At one boundary the junction diverges from the germline segment, which might be a read error. V is TRBV6-2 or TRBV6-3 and J is TRBJ2-5; TRBD2 matches 10 bases. The germline V gene has CDR1 MNHEY and CDR2 SVGEGT. This CDR3 spans 13 amino acids. The CDR3 DNA reads TGTGTCAGCAGAACTAGCGGGGTCAATGAGCAGTACTTC. It codes for CVSRTSGVNEQYF.

The genes are TRBV11-1 and TRBJ2-6; perhaps TRBD2 as D (5 bases). V lost 3 bases and J lost 0, with 18 bases in between. The CDR3 covers 19 residues. Per germline, CDR1 SGHAT and CDR2 FQDESV (reference sequence). This CDR3 is CASSLVFGMGSSGANVLTF. The CDR3 DNA follows: TGTGCCAGCAGCTTGGTATTCGGTATGGGGAGCTCTGGGGCCAACGTCCTGACTTTC. Filled out from reference TRBV11-1 and TRBJ2-6, the complete variable domain reads EAEVAQSPRYKITEKSQAVAFWCDPISGHATLYWYRQILGQGPELLVQFQDESVVDDSQLPKDRFSAERLKGVDSTLKIQPAELGDSAMYLCASSLVFGMGSSGANVLTFGAGSRLTVL.

This chain joins TRBV2 and TRBJ1-5; 8 nucleotides agree with TRBD1. Looked up from germline, CDR1 is SNHLY and CDR2 is FYNNEI. This CDR3 spans 15 amino acids. V trimming: 3 bases; J trimming: 7 bases; junction bases outside the gene matches: 8. This CDR3 reads CASSDEQGVGQPQHF. The DNA of the CDR3 is TGTGCCAGCAGTGACGAACAGGGGGTGGGACAGCCCCAGCATTTT.

This clonotype has a handful of counts. The chain is built from TRBV27 and TRBJ2-7; D is possibly TRBD2 (6 bases). This CDR3 has 15 amino acids. Germline V gives CDR1 MNHEY, CDR2 SMNVEV (reference sequence). Trimming took 5 bases from V and 0 from J, leaving 14 bases between them. The CDR3, as DNA: TGTGCCAGCAGTGTTGGGACTCAAGTCTCCTACGAGCAGTACTTC. This encodes CASSVGTQVSYEQYF.

The rearrangement uses TRBV7-2 and TRBJ2-5; TRBD1 is a possible D gene (6 bases). The CDR3 has 15 amino acids. CDR1 is SGHTA and CDR2 is FQGNSA in the germline V gene. The ends were cut back, 5 bases at V and 1 base at J, with 14 bases in the middle. In nucleotides, the CDR3 is TGTGCCAGCAGCGCTCGCCGACAGGTCCAAGAGACCCAGTACTTC. Translation: CASSARRQVQETQYF.

The chain has TRBV6-5 and TRBJ2-4, with D unclear. Germline values: CDR1 MNHEY, CDR2 SVGAGI. V was cut by 7 bases and J by 1 base, with 17 bases left in between. This CDR3 spans 16 amino acids. CDR3 sequence: CASTSLGSKAKNIQYF. The CDR3 coding sequence is TGTGCCAGCACTTCGCTGGGCTCCAAGGCCAAAAACATTCAGTACTTC.

The chain has TRBV20-1 and TRBJ2-5, with TRBD2 matching over 7 bases. Losses at the gene ends were 3 bases for V and 3 bases for J; bases not matched to a gene: 4. CDR3 length: 13 amino acids. Germline values: CDR1 DFQATT, CDR2 SNEGSKA (reference sequence). The CDR3: CSASSGAKETQYF. CDR3 DNA: TGCAGTGCTAGCAGCGGGGCGAAAGAGACCCAGTACTTC.

The V gene is TRBV29-1, the J gene TRBJ2-5; tentatively, D is TRBD2 (6 bases). Germline V gene data show CDR1 as SQVTM and CDR2 as ANQGSEA. The CDR3 totals 13 residues. Trimming stripped 7 bases from V and 1 base from J, with 13 bases between. CDR3 amino acids: CSAGAGPQETQYF. The CDR3 coding sequence is TGCAGCGCCGGGGCGGGGCCCCAAGAGACCCAGTACTTC.

V gene TRBV20-1 combines with J gene TRBJ2-5; no clear D gene. CDR1 is DFQATT and CDR2 is SNEGSKA in the germline V gene (reference sequence). The CDR3 length is 12 residues. The CDR3 reads CRARMPQETQYF. The CDR3 DNA reads TGCAGGGCCCGGATGCCGCAAGAGACCCAGTACTTC.

The V gene is TRBV4-3, the J gene TRBJ1-1, with D uncertain. V lost 0 bases, J lost 3 bases, and 14 bases lay in between. This CDR3 is built from 16 residues. The germline V gene encodes CDR1 LGHNA and CDR2 YSLEER. CDR3 DNA sequence: TGCGCCAGCAGCCAAGAACCCCAGAGTAGGTACACTGAAGCTTTCTTT. This encodes CASSQEPQSRYTEAFF.

Concerning this clonotype: This may come from a read error, since a much larger clone is one base off. V usage is TRBV5-1 and J usage is TRBJ2-3, with TRBD1 matching 8 bases. The CDR3 contains 16 residues. V was clipped by 1 base and J by 8 bases; unmatched bases: 12. Germline assignment: CDR1 SGHRS and CDR2 YFSETQ. The CDR3 DNA sequence: TGCGCCAGCAGCTTGAACGGACAGGGAAAAGGAGGTACGCAGTATTTT. Amino acid sequence: CASSLNGQGKGGTQYF.

This chain joins TRBV29-1 and TRBJ1-6; a possible D gene is TRBD1 (6 bases). The V end was cut by 4 bases, the J end by 7 bases, with 11 bases between. The CDR3 has 13 residues. CDR1 and CDR2 from the germline V gene are SQVTM and ANQGSEA. Here the CDR3 DNA reads TGCAGCGTTGCTGGGGGGCCAAATTCACCCCTCCACTTT. It specifies CSVAGGPNSPLHF.

CDR3 region: CSALTLRENEQYF. CDR3 sequence (DNA): TGCAGTGCCCTTACCCTCAGGGAGAACGAGCAGTACTTC. The gene calls are TRBV20-1 and TRBJ2-5, with D possibly called TRBD1 or TRBD2 (5 bases each). The DNA end is a closer match to TRBJ2-7, so the J assignment may be wrong. Per germline, CDR1 DFQATT and CDR2 SNEGSKA (reference sequence). The CDR3 spans 13 residues.

This chain joins TRBV9 and TRBJ1-3; TRBD1 might be the D (6 bases). The CDR3 runs 18 residues. Germline V gene lookup returns CDR1 SGDLS and CDR2 YYNGEE. V shed 3 bases and J shed 0 bases, with 19 bases lying between them. CDR3 sequence (DNA): TGTGCCAGCAGCGCCCACACGCGACAGGCATTCTCTGGAAACACCATATATTTT. Translating gives CASSAHTRQAFSGNTIYF.

This clonotype was observed many times. The chain carries TRBV7-2 and TRBJ2-7; D might be TRBD1 (6 bases). The germline V gene encodes CDR1 SGHTA and CDR2 FQGNSA. V lost 8 bases to trimming and J lost 0 bases, with 14 bases between them. This CDR3 contains 14 residues. CDR3 DNA sequence: TGTGCCAGCCGGGCCAGGGGCACCTCCTACGAGCAGTACTTC. Its translation is CASRARGTSYEQYF. The full variable domain, its missing parts supplied by reference TRBV7-2 and TRBJ2-7, is GAGVSQSPSNKVTEKGKDVELRCDPISGHTALYWYRQSLGQGLEFLIYFQGNSAPDKSGLPSDRFSAERTGGSVSTLTIQRTQQEDSAVYLCASRARGTSYEQYFGPGTRLTVT.

On this clonotype: A much larger clone is a single base away; this may be a read error. The rearrangement uses TRBV27 and TRBJ1-3; D gene unclear. The CDR3 is 11 residues long. CDR1 and CDR2 from the germline V gene are MNHEY and SMNVEV (reference sequence). The CDR3 is CARQRGNTTYF. DNA for the CDR3: TGTGCCAGACAGCGGGGAAACACCACATATTTT.